This T cell receptor (beta chain) came from a study of tumor-infiltrating lymphocytes in primary liver carcinoma. As for the study in general: Patients were both men and women, whose ages ran from 30 to 69 years. Study-wide findings and caveats: Pairs of tumor regions overlapped more than tumor-adjacent and tumor-blood pairs did.

Looked up from germline, CDR1 is SGHAT and CDR2 is FQNNGV. V shed 1 base and J shed 7 bases, with 17 bases lying between them. CDR3 size: 15 residues. Total RNA and DNA came together from 20-30 mg of bulk tissue without cell sorting. Infection with HBV was chronic in patients; they were treatment-naive. Starting from 500 ng of total RNA, TCR beta cDNA was produced with a primer in the constant region. Employing slightly modified ARM-PCR, three nested multiplex PCR rounds were run, and these gave rise to the TCR beta libraries. Use of TRBV1-TRBV30 forward primers with a C-beta reverse primer characterized the first two PCR rounds, which lasted around 11 cycles each. TCRdb fed the multiplex PCR reads into MiXCR, producing one record per CDR3 protein. In the table there are some 87,000 distinct CDR3 sequences, about 73% of which are singletons. At least ten counts were recorded for this clonotype. The antigen remains undetermined.

The gene calls are TRBV11-2 and TRBJ2-7; tentatively, D is TRBD1 (6 bases). Sequencing used tumor-adjacent normal liver tissue. This receptor was identified in a middle-aged man with primary liver carcinoma and hepatitis B virus infection. CDR3 region: CASSLVLGATGEQYF. CDR3 nucleotide sequence: TGTGCCAGCAGCTTAGTTCTGGGGGCGACGGGAGAGCAGTACTTC.